This entry lists 32 T cell receptor beta chains sequenced from one sample in a study of PD-L1 blockade in urothelial cancer. Time point: pretreatment peripheral blood. Produced via immunoSEQ multiplex PCR; TCRdb's table is partial and in-frame only. The profile covers 130,000 or so clones, with approximately 84% appearing a single time and 2.5% to 4% taken by the ten largest. Specimen: PBMCs, collected around atezolizumab (anti-PD-L1) treatment. The receptors originated from a man between 45 and 60 years old with urothelial cancer.

The chain employs TRBV30 and TRBJ2-1, with 12 bases aligning to TRBD2. The CDR3 is made up of 17 amino acids. J gave up 10 bases and V 0 bases, and 13 bases lay outside the gene matches. CDR1 is GTSNPN and CDR2 is SVGIG in the germline V gene (reference sequence). CDR3 loop: CAWSVDRTSGVSQEQFF. As DNA, the CDR3 is TGTGCCTGGAGTGTAGATCGGACTAGCGGGGTTTCTCAGGAGCAGTTCTTC.

The chain has TRBV9 and TRBJ2-4; D not resolved. CDR1 is SGDLS and CDR2 is YYNGEE in the germline V gene. The CDR3 is 16 amino acids. The V end lost 0 bases, the J end lost 1 base, and 11 bases lay between the germline ends. The CDR3 loop is CASSVADGSAKNIQYF. The CDR3 region has the DNA TGTGCCAGCAGCGTAGCTGACGGGTCGGCCAAAAACATTCAGTACTTC.

CDR3 in amino acids: CASRGLVASDEQFF. The CDR3 DNA is TGTGCCAGCAGGGGACTAGTGGCCTCGGATGAGCAGTTCTTC. This chain connects TRBV2 to TRBJ2-1, with 8 bases identical to TRBD2. The CDR3 sequence is 14 residues long. V dropped 6 bases and J dropped 8; count of bases not matched to a gene: 9. Looked up from germline, CDR1 is SNHLY and CDR2 is FYNNEI.

The chain couples TRBV28 to TRBJ2-3; 8 bases fit TRBD1. Germline CDR1 and CDR2: MDHEN and SYDVKM. V trimming: 1 base; J trimming: 6 bases; junction bases outside the gene matches: 9. This CDR3 is 16 amino acids long. Here the CDR3 reads CASSLYGAGGRDTQYF. The CDR3, as DNA: TGTGCCAGCAGTTTATATGGGGCAGGGGGCCGCGATACGCAGTATTTT.

This clone turned up a few times. This sequence joins TRBV5-4 and TRBJ1-2; 9 nucleotides line up with TRBD1. The CDR3 consists of 14 residues. With 4 bases clipped from V and 8 bases from J, the junction kept 9 bases outside the gene matches. The germline gives CDR1 SGHNT, CDR2 YYREEE (reference sequence). CDR3 nucleotides: TGTGCCAGCAGCCCAGACAGGGGGAGATGGGGCTACACCTTC. It codes for CASSPDRGRWGYTF.

This chain links TRBV5-4 with TRBJ1-2; D perhaps matches TRBD1 (6 bases). This CDR3 spans 13 amino acids. V gave up 4 bases and J gave up 1 base, with 8 bases separating them. Germline lookup yields CDR1 SGHNT and CDR2 YYREEE (reference sequence). The CDR3 region is CASSADSNYGYTF. As DNA, the CDR3 is TGTGCCAGCAGCGCGGACAGTAACTATGGCTACACCTTC.

This chain connects TRBV27 to TRBJ2-5; a possible D gene is TRBD1 (7 bases). V was shortened by 5 bases and J by 5 bases, with 9 bases between the two germline ends. Germline lookup yields CDR1 MNHEY and CDR2 SMNVEV (reference sequence). This CDR3 has 12 residues. The CDR3 region has the DNA TGTGCCAGCAGTCCAGGGGGGGAGACCCAGTACTTC. It specifies CASSPGGETQYF.

This clone appeared once. The CDR3 sequence: CASRGQPGELFF. CDR3 DNA sequence: TGTGCCAGCAGGGGACAGCCCGGGGAGCTGTTTTTT. The chain is built from TRBV27 and TRBJ2-2; 7 bases align to TRBD1. The CDR3 length is 12 residues. The germline V gene has CDR1 MNHEY and CDR2 SMNVEV (reference sequence). With 6 bases clipped from V and 6 bases from J, the junction kept 1 base outside the gene matches.

The chain employs TRBV27 and TRBJ1-4; a possible D gene is TRBD1 (5 bases). V was cut by 7 bases and J by 3 bases, with 27 bases left in between. Germline V gene lookup returns CDR1 MNHEY and CDR2 SMNVEV (reference sequence). CDR3 length equals 19 residues. CDR3 sequence (DNA): TGTGCCAGCACCCGACGTGGGACTAGCGGGAGGGGACCTAATGAAAAACTGTTTTTT. Protein product: CASTRRGTSGRGPNEKLFF. Variable domain in full (rest from reference TRBV27 and TRBJ1-4): EAQVTQNPRYLITVTGKKLTVTCSQNMNHEYMSWYRQDPGLGLRQIYYSMNVEVTDKGDVPEGYKVSRKEKRNFPLILESPSPNQTSLYFCASTRRGTSGRGPNEKLFFGSGTQLSVL.

This chain links TRBV30 with TRBJ2-2, with a weak D call TRBD2 (6 bases). Germline CDR1 reads GTSNPN; CDR2 reads SVGIG (reference sequence). The CDR3 spans 14 residues. V lost 0 bases and J lost 6, with 11 bases in between. The CDR3 sequence is CAWSVLGGAGELFF. CDR3 nucleotides: TGTGCCTGGAGTGTACTCGGAGGGGCCGGGGAGCTGTTTTTT. The whole variable domain, filled in from reference TRBV30 and TRBJ2-2, reads SQTIHQWPATLVQPVGSPLSLECTVEGTSNPNLYWYRQAAGRGLQLLFYSVGIGQISSEVPQNLSASRPQDRQFILSSKKLLLSDSGFYLCAWSVLGGAGELFFGEGSRLTVL.

The chain uses TRBV5-1 and TRBJ1-1, with TRBD1 matching over 8 bases. V shed 2 bases, J shed 4 bases, and the junction held 7 bases outside the gene matches. This CDR3 contains 15 residues. Germline loops: CDR1 SGHRS, CDR2 YFSETQ. The CDR3 loop reads CASSLDRGRRTEAFF. CDR3 in DNA: TGCGCCAGCAGCTTAGACAGGGGTCGCCGCACTGAAGCTTTCTTT.

A note on this clone: Other nucleotide sequences from this sample produce the same CDR3. The V and J genes are TRBV18 and TRBJ1-2; D is undetermined. This CDR3 has 13 amino acids. The V end lost 3 bases, the J end lost 6 bases, and 11 bases lay between the germline ends. Germline lookup yields CDR1 KGHSH and CDR2 LQKENI. CDR3 residues: CASSPRPGDGYTF. The CDR3 region has the DNA TGTGCCAGCTCACCGCGTCCCGGAGATGGCTACACCTTC.

The chain is built from TRBV2 and TRBJ1-6; TRBD1 matches at 8 bases. Losses at the gene ends were 3 bases for V and 10 bases for J; bases not matched to a gene: 11. This CDR3 has 16 residues. Germline V gives CDR1 SNHLY, CDR2 FYNNEI. CDR3 in amino acids: CASSERSGQGTSPLHF. The CDR3 nucleotides are TGTGCCAGCAGTGAGCGGTCAGGACAGGGTACCTCACCCCTCCACTTT.

The chain combines TRBV30 with TRBJ1-5; D gene ambiguous. Germline-derived CDR1 and CDR2 are GTSNPN and SVGIG (reference sequence). The CDR3 runs to 13 residues. Trimming took off 0 bases at V and 0 bases at J, with 3 bases between the two ends. This CDR3 reads CAWSVGSNQPQHF. The CDR3 DNA is TGTGCCTGGAGTGTCGGTAGCAATCAGCCCCAGCATTTT.

The gene calls are TRBV7-9 and TRBJ1-2; 8 nucleotides line up with TRBD1. This CDR3 is built from 14 residues. Trimming at V came to 6 bases and at J to 3 bases, leaving 6 bases not matched to a gene. The V gene's germline CDR1 is SEHNR and CDR2 FQNEAQ (reference sequence). The CDR3 DNA reads as TGTGCCAGCAGTACGCTACAGGGGGACTATGGCTACACCTTC. Its translation is CASSTLQGDYGYTF.

The rearrangement uses TRBV2 and TRBJ2-6; D might be TRBD1 (5 bases). CDR3 length equals 17 residues. The germline gives CDR1 SNHLY, CDR2 FYNNEI. Trimming left V 4 bases short and J 2 bases short, with 15 bases between. The DNA for the CDR3 is TGTGCCAGCAGTGCCCAGATGGGGCCTCCTGGGGCCAACGTCCTGACTTTC. As protein: CASSAQMGPPGANVLTF.

V is TRBV10-3 and J is TRBJ1-3; 8 bases line up with TRBD1. The junction had 4 bases not matched to a gene; V was cut back by 6 bases and J by 0 bases. The CDR3 is 15 residues long. The germline V gene encodes CDR1 ENHRY and CDR2 SYGVKD. CDR3 nucleotides: TGTGCCATCAGGGAAGGGACAGGCTCTGGAAACACCATATATTTT. This codes for CAIREGTGSGNTIYF.

The chain employs TRBV9 and TRBJ2-5, with 10 bases lining up with TRBD2. Germline assignment: CDR1 SGDLS and CDR2 YYNGEE. The V and J ends lost 0 bases and 4 bases, in that order; junction bases with no gene match: 6. This CDR3 has 16 amino acids. The CDR3 sequence is CASSVGPSGSAETQYF. The CDR3 DNA follows: TGTGCCAGCAGCGTAGGACCTAGCGGGAGTGCAGAGACCCAGTACTTC. The full variable domain, in which reference TRBV9 and TRBJ2-5 provide the parts outside the CDR3, is DSGVTQTPKHLITATGQRVTLRCSPRSGDLSVYWYQQSLDQGLQFLIQYYNGEERAKGNILERFSAQQFPDLHSELNLSSLELGDSALYFCASSVGPSGSAETQYFGPGTRLLVL.

This chain uses TRBV27 with TRBJ2-3, with 10 bases fitting TRBD2. This CDR3 region has 12 residues. The J segment lost 4 bases and the V segment lost 11 bases, leaving 3 bases of the junction unmatched. Germline assignment: CDR1 MNHEY and CDR2 SMNVEV (reference sequence). CDR3: CAVSGRADTQYF. The CDR3 nucleotides are TGTGCCGTCAGCGGGAGGGCAGATACGCAGTATTTT.

The CDR3 sequence is CASRPGTGGLDEQFF. CDR3 coding DNA: TGTGCCAGCAGACCCGGGACAGGGGGTCTTGATGAGCAGTTCTTC. The gene calls are TRBV11-1 and TRBJ2-1; 11 positions match TRBD1. V shed 6 bases, J shed 8 bases, and the junction held 9 bases outside the gene matches. This CDR3 is built from 15 residues. Germline V lookup: CDR1 SGHAT, CDR2 FQDESV (reference sequence).

The table lists this clone with a count of one. The chain couples TRBV7-9 to TRBJ2-1; 10 bases line up with TRBD2. The germline V gene encodes CDR1 SEHNR and CDR2 FQNEAQ (reference sequence). V lost 1 base, J lost 7 bases, and 10 bases stayed unmatched. The CDR3 runs 17 residues. The CDR3 protein is CASSLGQGRTSGNEQFF. CDR3 coding DNA: TGTGCCAGCAGCTTAGGACAGGGGAGGACTAGCGGTAATGAGCAGTTCTTC.

The chain's CDR3 is CAISEGRDSPLHF. The CDR3 DNA reads as TGTGCCATCAGTGAAGGTCGGGATTCACCCCTCCACTTT. The V call is TRBV10-3, the J call TRBJ1-6, with D unclear. The germline V and J ends were trimmed by 3 bases and 8 bases, with 8 bases remaining between them. CDR1 is ENHRY and CDR2 is SYGVKD in the germline V gene. The CDR3 contains 13 residues.

The chain combines TRBV4-1 with TRBJ1-3; D uncertain. V was pared by 0 bases and J by 0 bases, with 9 bases between. Germline V lookup: CDR1 MGHRA, CDR2 YSYEKL. The CDR3 is 16 amino acids. CDR3 in DNA: TGCGCCAGCAGCCAAGATATAACAGACTCTGGAAACACCATATATTTT. Translated, it gives CASSQDITDSGNTIYF.

The chain uses TRBV9 and TRBJ2-3, with 12 bases aligning to TRBD2. The CDR3 is made up of 16 amino acids. V was clipped by 2 bases and J by 0 bases; unmatched bases: 1. From germline, CDR1 is SGDLS and CDR2 YYNGEE. CDR3 DNA: TGTGCCAGCAGCGTCGGGACTAGCGGGAGCACAGATACGCAGTATTTT. Its translation is CASSVGTSGSTDTQYF. Full variable domain (missing parts from reference TRBV9 and TRBJ2-3): DSGVTQTPKHLITATGQRVTLRCSPRSGDLSVYWYQQSLDQGLQFLIQYYNGEERAKGNILERFSAQQFPDLHSELNLSSLELGDSALYFCASSVGTSGSTDTQYFGPGTRLTVL.

This rearrangement joins TRBV10-1 to TRBJ2-2, with TRBD1 matching 10 bases. The CDR3 length is 19 residues. With V trimmed by 7 bases and J by 6 bases, 20 bases remained unmatched. The germline gives CDR1 WNHNN, CDR2 SYGVQD (reference sequence). CDR3 nucleotide sequence: TGCGCCAGCATCACATTTACCCGGGACAGGGGTATACCCGCCGGGGAGCTGTTTTTT. It encodes CASITFTRDRGIPAGELFF.

V is TRBV20-1 and J is TRBJ1-1, with D unresolved. Trimming took off 3 bases at V and 5 bases at J, with 7 bases between the two ends. The CDR3 length is 11 residues. The germline CDR1 and CDR2 sequences are DFQATT and SNEGSKA (reference sequence). The CDR3 region has the DNA TGCAGTGCTAGGAAGAGAACTGAAGCTTTCTTT. Translating it yields CSARKRTEAFF.

This clone has a handful of counts. The V and J genes are TRBV15 and TRBJ2-1; TRBD2 matches at 10 bases. There are 16 residues in the CDR3. Germline trimming cut 2 bases from V and 5 bases from J; bases unmatched to any gene: 6. Germline V gene lookup returns CDR1 LNHNV and CDR2 YYDKDF (reference sequence). This CDR3 reads CATSRSGLAPNNEQFF. The CDR3 DNA is TGTGCCACCAGCAGATCGGGACTAGCGCCAAACAATGAGCAGTTCTTC.

Details on this clone: One end of the junction is discordant with germline, which a read error may explain. The chain joins TRBV7-7 to TRBJ2-2; 10 nucleotides match TRBD2. CDR1 SSHAT and CDR2 FNYEAQ come from the germline V gene (reference sequence). This CDR3 is built from 19 residues. The CDR3 spells CASSPGPSGSGGDTGELFF. CDR3 coding DNA: TGTGCTAGCAGCCCCGGGCCTAGCGGGAGTGGTGGGGACACCGGGGAGCTGTTTTTT. Full variable domain (outside the CDR3, taken from reference TRBV7-7 and TRBJ2-2): GAGVSQSPRYKVTKRGQDVTLRCDPISSHATLYWYQQALGQGPEFLTYFNYEAQPDKSGLPSDRFSAERPEGSISTLTIQRTEQRDSAMYRCASSPGPSGSGGDTGELFFGEGSRLTVL.

The V call is TRBV4-1, the J call TRBJ2-4; 15 bases map to TRBD2. V trimming: 0 bases; J trimming: 0 bases; junction bases outside the gene matches: 9. Germline assignment: CDR1 MGHRA and CDR2 YSYEKL. CDR3 length: 21 amino acids. CDR3 region: CASSQDTGTSGGIRAKNIQYF. Here the CDR3 DNA reads TGCGCCAGCAGCCAAGATACCGGGACTAGCGGGGGGATTAGAGCCAAAAACATTCAGTACTTC.

A few counts support this clone. The rearrangement uses TRBV4-2 and TRBJ1-6; TRBD1 is a possible D gene (6 bases). With 2 bases removed from V and 4 bases from J, the gap between germline ends came to 12 bases. Germline lookup yields CDR1 LGHNA and CDR2 YNFKEQ. This CDR3 is built from 16 residues. The CDR3 sequence is CASSQFTGTYNSPLHF. For the CDR3, the DNA is TGTGCCAGCAGCCAATTTACAGGGACATATAATTCACCCCTCCACTTT.

This clone was seen just once. This rearrangement joins TRBV5-1 to TRBJ2-7, with 7 bases lining up with TRBD2. Germline assignment: CDR1 SGHRS and CDR2 YFSETQ. CDR3 length equals 16 residues. With V trimmed by 4 bases and J by 2 bases, 12 bases remained unmatched. The CDR3: CASSPYRTSKAYEQYF. CDR3 coding DNA: TGCGCCAGCAGCCCCTACCGGACTAGTAAGGCCTACGAGCAGTACTTC.

This clone was seen only once. V usage is TRBV7-8 and J usage is TRBJ2-7, with 9 bases identical to TRBD1. The CDR3 totals 15 residues. J lost 6 bases, V lost 4 bases, and 10 bases had no gene match. Per the germline V gene, CDR1 is SGHVS and CDR2 is FQNEAQ. Here the CDR3 DNA reads TGTGCCAGCAGCTCTTCCGGGACAGGGCCTCTCGAGCAGTACTTC. It codes for CASSSSGTGPLEQYF.